What follows describes a single T cell receptor (beta chain). Its antigen is still unknown. The source of the sample is a study of OX40 agonist ivuxolimab in advanced cancers. Turning to the study itself: A diagnosis of hepatocellular carcinoma, melanoma, renal cell or head and neck cancer was present in dose-escalation patients. Cohort: around 83% men, mean age approximately 60, aged about 23 to 80. Study observations and caveats: Certain nonresponding patients likewise had low normalized T-cell clonal expansion.

Sequenced by immunoSEQ multiplex PCR; TCRdb stores in-frame clones only, minus some. Of 65,000 to 90,000 clones listed, roughly 90% are singletons. Germline values: CDR1 SGHDN, CDR2 FVKESK. The V gene lost 1 base and the J gene lost 6 bases, with 15 bases spanning the gap. The CDR3 loop spans 15 amino acids. The sequencing used CD4+ or CD8+ T cells sorted from blood, collected in a trial of the OX40 agonist ivuxolimab. The receptor's source is an adult with an advanced solid tumor such as melanoma, head and neck, liver or kidney cancer. V gene TRBV14 combines with J gene TRBJ1-2, with unresolved D. CDR3 in DNA: TGTGCCAGCAGCCAAGTGGAGGGAATCGGAGATGGCTACACCTTC. Translation: CASSQVEGIGDGYTF.